The 2 T cell receptor beta chains reported below all come from one sample, sequenced in a study of control samples from healthy donors and cancer patients. TCRdb's copy holds only in-frame clones and misses some; the assay was immunoSEQ multiplex PCR. The sample gives roughly 100,000 clones, 85% to 90% of which show up once; 14% is in the top ten. Sequences were obtained from blood. These receptors were obtained from a man younger than 40 in good health.

The genes are TRBV5-8 and TRBJ2-7; TRBD2 is a possible D gene (6 bases). CDR3 length: 15 amino acids. The V and J ends lost 5 bases and 3 bases respectively, with 18 bases between them. CDR1 and CDR2 (germline): SGHTS, YDEGEE. DNA for the CDR3: TGTGCCAGCAGTTGGCGGGGCAGTCCATACTACGAGCAGTACTTC. Amino acid sequence: CASSWRGSPYYEQYF.

The rearrangement uses TRBV5-3 and TRBJ2-7; weak D call: TRBD2 (6 bases). TRBV5-3 is treated as an ORF (open reading frame) with a function not yet certain. V shed 10 bases and J shed 1 base, with 18 bases lying between them. The CDR3 is made up of 14 amino acids. CDR3 nucleotide sequence: TGTGCCGCCAAAGGGAGGCGGGGATCCTACGAGCAGTACTTC. Encoded protein: CAAKGRRGSYEQYF.